A single sample gave rise to the 5 T cell receptor beta chains below, sequenced in a study of blood T cell repertoires in COVID-19. Method: immunoSEQ multiplex PCR; TCRdb's copy keeps in-frame clones and lacks some. The table lists 300,000 to 400,000 clones, roughly 87% of them singletons. The sample comprised PBMCs or T cells enriched from blood (not recorded which). The source of these receptors is a woman between 25 and 40 years old who had recovered from COVID-19.

The chain recombines TRBV18 with TRBJ1-4, with D possibly TRBD1 on 6 matching bases. CDR3 length equals 16 residues. Germline CDR1 and CDR2: KGHSH and LQKENI. The germline V and J ends were trimmed by 6 bases and 4 bases, with 18 bases remaining between them. The CDR3, as DNA: TGTGCCAGCTCTCAAGGACAGAGGATTGGTAATGAAAAACTGTTTTTT. This translates into CASSQGQRIGNEKLFF.

The chain has TRBV6-5 and TRBJ1-1, with 7 bases that match TRBD1. Trimming cost V 6 bases and J 4 bases; bases outside gene matches: 11. The germline V gene has CDR1 MNHEY and CDR2 SVGAGI. The CDR3 totals 15 residues. CDR3 in amino acids: CASRGGRAGSTEAFF. CDR3 DNA: TGTGCCAGCAGAGGGGGCCGGGCAGGGTCCACTGAAGCTTTCTTT.

The chain carries TRBV2 and TRBJ2-1; 7 positions match TRBD2. The junction had 8 bases not matched to a gene; V was cut back by 7 bases and J by 2 bases. The CDR3 runs 15 residues. Germline CDR1 SNHLY, CDR2 FYNNEI. This chain's CDR3 is CASTSGLAAYNEQFF. The CDR3 nucleotides are TGTGCCAGCACCTCCGGGCTAGCGGCCTACAATGAGCAGTTCTTC.

V gene TRBV7-6 combines with J gene TRBJ1-2; D may be TRBD1 (6 bases). This CDR3 is built from 15 residues. Germline lookup yields CDR1 SGHVS and CDR2 FNYEAQ. Trimming cost V 3 bases and J 3 bases, with 14 bases left between them. The chain's CDR3 is CASSLRAGADYGYTF. CDR3 bases: TGTGCCAGCAGCTTGCGAGCGGGGGCCGACTATGGCTACACCTTC.

This chain uses TRBV27 with TRBJ2-7; TRBD2 matches 14 bases. This CDR3 contains 17 residues. CDR1 and CDR2 from the germline V gene are MNHEY and SMNVEV (reference sequence). V lost 10 bases to trimming and J lost 3 bases; unmatched junction nucleotides: 14. Here the CDR3 DNA reads TGTGCCACCTCTGCTTGGACTAGCGGGGGGATTGTCTACGAGCAGTACTTC. It is translated as CATSAWTSGGIVYEQYF.